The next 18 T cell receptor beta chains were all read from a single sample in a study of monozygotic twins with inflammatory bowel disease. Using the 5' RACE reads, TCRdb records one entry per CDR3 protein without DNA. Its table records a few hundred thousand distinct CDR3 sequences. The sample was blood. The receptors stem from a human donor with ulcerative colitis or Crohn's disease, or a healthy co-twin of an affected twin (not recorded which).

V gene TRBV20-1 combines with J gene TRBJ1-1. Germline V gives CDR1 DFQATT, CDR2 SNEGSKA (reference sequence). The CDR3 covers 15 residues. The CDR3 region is CSARDYSHMNTEAFF.

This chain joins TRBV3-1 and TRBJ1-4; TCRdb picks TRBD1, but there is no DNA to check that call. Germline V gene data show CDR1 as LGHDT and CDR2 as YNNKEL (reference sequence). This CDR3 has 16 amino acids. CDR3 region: CASSRYRVATNEKLFF. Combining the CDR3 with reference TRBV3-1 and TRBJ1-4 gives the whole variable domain DTAVSQTPKYLVTQMGNDKSIKCEQNLGHDTMYWYKQDSKKFLKIMFSYNNKELIINETVPNRFSPKSPDKAHLNLHINSLELGDSAVYFCASSRYRVATNEKLFFGSGTQLSVL.

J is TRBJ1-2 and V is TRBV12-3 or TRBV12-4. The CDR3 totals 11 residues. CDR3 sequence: CASSLKGLSSF.

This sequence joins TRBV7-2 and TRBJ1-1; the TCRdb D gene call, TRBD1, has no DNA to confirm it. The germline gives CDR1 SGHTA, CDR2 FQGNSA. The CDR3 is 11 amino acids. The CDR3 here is CASSPSPGAFF.

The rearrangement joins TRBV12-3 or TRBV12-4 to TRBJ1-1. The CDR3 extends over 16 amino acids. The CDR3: CASSLEVGALNTEAFF.

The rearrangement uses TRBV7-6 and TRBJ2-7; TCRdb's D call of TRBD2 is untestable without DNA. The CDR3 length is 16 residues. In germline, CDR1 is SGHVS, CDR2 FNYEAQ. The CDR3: CASSPRVGTGLYEQYF.

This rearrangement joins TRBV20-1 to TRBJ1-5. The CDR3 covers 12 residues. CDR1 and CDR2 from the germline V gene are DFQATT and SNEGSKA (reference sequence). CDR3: CSARDNQQPQHF.

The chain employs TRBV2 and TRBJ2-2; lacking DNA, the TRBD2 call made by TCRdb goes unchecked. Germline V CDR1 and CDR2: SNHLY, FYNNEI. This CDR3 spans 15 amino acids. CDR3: CASRRTSGGTGELFF.

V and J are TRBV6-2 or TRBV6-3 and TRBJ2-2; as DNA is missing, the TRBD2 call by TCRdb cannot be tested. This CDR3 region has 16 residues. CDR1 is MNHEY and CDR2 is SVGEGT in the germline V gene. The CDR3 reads CASRRLAAILTGELFF.

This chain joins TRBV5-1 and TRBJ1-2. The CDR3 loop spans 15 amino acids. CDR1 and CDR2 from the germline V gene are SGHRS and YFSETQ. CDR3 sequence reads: CASSLQSLGPYGYTF.

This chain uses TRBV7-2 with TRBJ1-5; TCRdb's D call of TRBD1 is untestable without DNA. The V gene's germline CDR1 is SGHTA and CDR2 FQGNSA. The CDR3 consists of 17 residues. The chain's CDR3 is CASSLVSGTGVGQPQHF.

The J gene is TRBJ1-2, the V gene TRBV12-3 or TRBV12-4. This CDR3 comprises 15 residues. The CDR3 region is CASSLAGIANYGYTF.

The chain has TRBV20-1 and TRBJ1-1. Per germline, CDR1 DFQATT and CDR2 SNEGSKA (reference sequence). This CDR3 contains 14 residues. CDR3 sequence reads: CSASIVLLNTEAFF.

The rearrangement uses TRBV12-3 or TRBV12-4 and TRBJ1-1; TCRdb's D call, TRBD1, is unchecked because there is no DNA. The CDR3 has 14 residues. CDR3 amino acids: CASSSWGSHTEAFF.

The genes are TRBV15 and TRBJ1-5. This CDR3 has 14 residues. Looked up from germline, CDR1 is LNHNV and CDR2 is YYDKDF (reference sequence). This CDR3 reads CATTGSNSNQPQHF.

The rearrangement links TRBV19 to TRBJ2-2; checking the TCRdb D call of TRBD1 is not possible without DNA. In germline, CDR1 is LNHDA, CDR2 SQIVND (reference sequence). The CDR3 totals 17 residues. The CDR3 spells CASTRPAGQGWGGELFF.

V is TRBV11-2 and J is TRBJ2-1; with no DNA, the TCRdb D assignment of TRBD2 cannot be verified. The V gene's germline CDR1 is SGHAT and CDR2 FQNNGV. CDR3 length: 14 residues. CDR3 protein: CASRGPSRSNEQFF.

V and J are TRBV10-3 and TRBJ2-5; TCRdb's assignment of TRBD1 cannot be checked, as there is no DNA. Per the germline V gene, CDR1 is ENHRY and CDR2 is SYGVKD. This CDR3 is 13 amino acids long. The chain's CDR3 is CAISGTDLETQYF.